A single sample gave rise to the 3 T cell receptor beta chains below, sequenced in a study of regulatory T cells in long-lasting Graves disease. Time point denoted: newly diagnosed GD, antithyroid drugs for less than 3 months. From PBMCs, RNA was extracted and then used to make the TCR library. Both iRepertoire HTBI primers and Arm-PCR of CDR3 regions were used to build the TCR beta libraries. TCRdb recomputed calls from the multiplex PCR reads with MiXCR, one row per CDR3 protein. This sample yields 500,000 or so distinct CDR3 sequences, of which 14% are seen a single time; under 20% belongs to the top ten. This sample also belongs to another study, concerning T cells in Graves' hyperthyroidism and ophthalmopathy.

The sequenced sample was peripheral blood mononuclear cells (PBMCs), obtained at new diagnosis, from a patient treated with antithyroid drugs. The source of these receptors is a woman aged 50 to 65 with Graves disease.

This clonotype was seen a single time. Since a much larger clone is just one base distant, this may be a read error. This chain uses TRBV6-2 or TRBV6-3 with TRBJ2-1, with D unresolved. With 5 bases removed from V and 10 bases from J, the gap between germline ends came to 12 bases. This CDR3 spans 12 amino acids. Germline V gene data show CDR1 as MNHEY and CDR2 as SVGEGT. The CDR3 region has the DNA TGTGCCAGCAGTGAGCCAGCTATCGAGCAGTTCTTC. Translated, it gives CASSEPAIEQFF.

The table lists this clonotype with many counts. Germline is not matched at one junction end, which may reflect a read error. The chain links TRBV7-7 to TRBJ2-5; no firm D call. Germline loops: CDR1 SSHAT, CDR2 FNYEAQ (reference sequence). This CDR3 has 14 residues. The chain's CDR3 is CASSLEGVQETQYF. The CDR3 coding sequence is TGTGCTAGCAGCTTAGAAGGCGTACAAGAGACCCAGTACTTC.

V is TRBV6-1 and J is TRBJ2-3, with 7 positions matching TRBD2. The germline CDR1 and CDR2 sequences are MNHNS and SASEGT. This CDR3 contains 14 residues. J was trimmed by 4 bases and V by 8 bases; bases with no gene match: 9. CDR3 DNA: TGTGCCAGCTCGGGCGGGAGTGGCGCAGATACGCAGTATTTT. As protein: CASSGGSGADTQYF.